This passage covers 18 T cell receptor beta chains from one sample sequenced in a study of T cell repertoires in cytomegalovirus infection. TCRdb ran MiXCR on the reads and lists one entry per CDR3 protein. The sample includes around 110,000 distinct CDR3 sequences, around 9.1% of them seen just once. No antigen has been assigned to these receptors. The sequencing input was PBMCs, sequenced either directly or after in vitro stimulation (not recorded which). The receptors were sampled from a human donor in good health (CMV status not recorded). Some clones in this sample may be carry-over from other donors' samples.

In this sample, this clonotype turned up many times. The V call is TRBV27, the J call TRBJ2-1; 8 bases map to TRBD1. The CDR3 contains 13 residues. The germline CDR1 and CDR2 sequences are MNHEY and SMNVEV (reference sequence). J was trimmed by 9 bases and V by 6 bases; bases with no gene match: 7. The CDR3 DNA is TGTGCCAGCAGCGGACAGGGTTTAGGTGAGCAGTTCTTC. The encoded protein is CASSGQGLGEQFF.

This clonotype was detected ten times or more. V and J are TRBV7-2 and TRBJ1-5; 8 bases are shared with TRBD1. J lost 7 bases, V lost 3 bases, and 8 bases had no gene match. The CDR3 loop spans 15 amino acids. Germline V CDR1 and CDR2: SGHTA, FQGNSA. CDR3 sequence: CASSLGGQGGQPQHF. DNA of the CDR3: TGTGCCAGCAGCTTGGGCGGACAGGGTGGGCAGCCCCAGCATTTT.

There are many counts of this clonotype. The chain combines TRBV7-2 with TRBJ1-1; a weak D match, TRBD1 (6 bases). Germline V lookup: CDR1 SGHTA, CDR2 FQGNSA. This CDR3 has 14 residues. The V gene lost 5 bases and the J gene lost 2 bases, with 12 bases spanning the gap. CDR3 residues: CASSQRQANTEAFF. The CDR3 DNA follows: TGTGCCAGCAGCCAGCGACAGGCTAACACTGAAGCTTTCTTT.

Only a few counts were recorded for this clonotype. CDR3 sequence: CASSQDRTGTGELFF. CDR3 in DNA: TGCGCCAGCAGCCAGGACAGGACGGGTACCGGGGAGCTGTTTTTT. The genes are TRBV4-1 and TRBJ2-2, with 7 bases aligning to TRBD1. This CDR3 contains 15 residues. Germline loops: CDR1 MGHRA, CDR2 YSYEKL. V shed 3 bases and J 5 bases; nucleotides not matched to a gene: 6.

This clonotype came up a few times. The gene calls are TRBV3-1 and TRBJ1-5; TRBD1 might be the D (5 bases). CDR3 length: 15 residues. Germline CDR1 reads LGHDT; CDR2 reads YNNKEL (reference sequence). Trimming cost V 8 bases and J 9 bases, with 23 bases left between them. The CDR3 loop reads CASGQGGGFGAPQHF. In nucleotides, the CDR3 is TGTGCCAGCGGGCAAGGCGGGGGGTTTGGGGCGCCCCAGCATTTT.

This clonotype was found many times. This rearrangement joins TRBV20-1 to TRBJ2-3, with TRBD2 matching 10 bases. The CDR3 consists of 20 residues. The V segment lost 5 bases and the J segment 0 bases; nucleotides outside the gene matches: 20. Per the germline V gene, CDR1 is DFQATT and CDR2 is SNEGSKA (reference sequence). CDR3 in DNA: TGCAGTGCTCGCCGTCCCCCGGGAGCGGGAGGGCTAATTAGCACAGATACGCAGTATTTT. This sequence encodes CSARRPPGAGGLISTDTQYF.

This rearrangement joins TRBV20-1 to TRBJ2-7; 10 nucleotides align to TRBD2. V shed 2 bases, J shed 12 bases, and the junction held 16 bases outside the gene matches. This CDR3 has 15 residues. Per germline, CDR1 DFQATT and CDR2 SNEGSKA (reference sequence). The CDR3 coding sequence is TGCAGTGCTAGACGGAGGCTAGCGGGAGTTGCCTATCCGTACTTC. It yields the protein CSARRRLAGVAYPYF.

V is TRBV5-4 and J is TRBJ2-3, with 9 positions matching TRBD2. The J segment lost 1 base and the V segment lost 2 bases, leaving 5 bases of the junction unmatched. Germline CDR1 and CDR2: SGHNT and YYREEE (reference sequence). The length of the CDR3 is 16 residues. This chain's CDR3 is CASSFGAGGGTDTQYF. The CDR3, as DNA: TGTGCCAGCAGCTTCGGGGCGGGAGGGGGCACAGATACGCAGTATTTT.

This clonotype was counted a few times. The genes are TRBV7-2 and TRBJ2-1; 15 bases fit TRBD2. The CDR3 totals 21 residues. Germline V lookup: CDR1 SGHTA, CDR2 FQGNSA. With V trimmed by 4 bases and J by 4 bases, 17 bases remained unmatched. CDR3 nucleotides: TGTGCCAGCAGCTCCGAGGTATCGGGACTAGCGGGAGGATATCTTTACAATGAGCAGTTCTTC. It codes for CASSSEVSGLAGGYLYNEQFF.

This clonotype was seen repeatedly, ten times or more. Here the CDR3 reads CASSQGTPNSPLHF. The CDR3 DNA reads TGTGCCAGCAGCCAAGGGACTCCCAATTCACCCCTCCACTTT. The genes are TRBV14 and TRBJ1-6, with no clear D. The CDR3 sequence is 14 residues long. V was shortened by 1 base and J by 7 bases, with 8 bases between the two germline ends. CDR1 and CDR2 (germline): SGHDN, FVKESK.

At least ten counts were recorded for this clonotype. The junction differs from germline at one of its ends, possibly a read error. The V and J genes are TRBV7-7 and TRBJ2-1; the match to TRBD2 covers 8 bases. Germline loops: CDR1 SSHAT, CDR2 FNYEAQ (reference sequence). The CDR3 contains 18 residues. DNA of the CDR3: TGTGCTAGCAGCTCGCCTTCCTTTAGCGGGACCTCCTACAATGAGCAGTTCTTC. Translation gives CASSSPSFSGTSYNEQFF.

There are many counts of this clonotype. The chain combines TRBV4-1 with TRBJ1-1; no reliable D call. In germline, CDR1 is MGHRA, CDR2 YSYEKL. Trimming removed 1 base at V and 1 base at J, with 19 bases between. This CDR3 has 18 amino acids. As DNA, the CDR3 is TGCGCCAGCAGCCAAGGGATCCCTGAGCAAGGCTGGAACACTGAAGCTTTCTTT. Its protein is CASSQGIPEQGWNTEAFF.

The J gene is TRBJ2-1, the V gene TRBV18, with 11 nucleotides matching TRBD2. The CDR3 runs to 15 residues. Germline loops: CDR1 KGHSH, CDR2 LQKENI. Losses at the gene ends were 4 bases for V and 5 bases for J; bases not matched to a gene: 4. The CDR3 sequence is CASSQGLADDNEQFF. The CDR3 nucleotides read TGTGCCAGCTCACAGGGACTAGCGGATGACAATGAGCAGTTCTTC.

This clonotype was counted only a few times. The chain is built from TRBV4-1 and TRBJ1-5; 8 bases map to TRBD1. Germline CDR1 and CDR2: MGHRA and YSYEKL. Trimming took 0 bases from V and 4 from J; bases not matched to a gene: 5. CDR3 length equals 16 residues. The CDR3 DNA reads as TGCGCCAGCAGCCAAGATGGGACAGGTCAAAATCAGCCCCAGCATTTT. Its protein product is CASSQDGTGQNQPQHF.

This clonotype has at least ten counts. V and J are TRBV7-6 and TRBJ2-5; D might be TRBD2 (5 bases). The CDR3 extends over 14 amino acids. V lost 5 bases, J lost 5 bases, and 15 bases lay in between. Per the germline V gene, CDR1 is SGHVS and CDR2 is FNYEAQ. CDR3 sequence reads: CASSMNAGYETQYF. The CDR3 DNA reads as TGTGCCAGCAGCATGAACGCGGGTTATGAGACCCAGTACTTC.

This clonotype was counted only a few times. The chain has TRBV6-5 and TRBJ2-7; maybe TRBD2 (5 bases). The germline CDR1 and CDR2 sequences are MNHEY and SVGAGI. V lost 4 bases to trimming and J lost 6 bases, with 16 bases between them. The CDR3 is 14 amino acids. The DNA for the CDR3 is TGTGCCAGCAGTTTCAGCGCCCCGGGGAGCGAGCAGTACTTC. The encoded protein is CASSFSAPGSEQYF.

In its sample, this clonotype was seen a few times. V and J are TRBV19 and TRBJ1-4; no clear D gene. Germline assignment: CDR1 LNHDA and CDR2 SQIVND (reference sequence). Between the trimmed V and J ends, which lost 5 bases and 6 bases, there was a span of 10 bases. This CDR3 contains 13 residues. The CDR3 nucleotides are TGTGCCAGTAGTCTGCGGAGCGATGAAAAACTGTTTTTT. It yields the protein CASSLRSDEKLFF.

This clonotype showed up many times. J is TRBJ1-3 and V is TRBV7-2; D is undetermined. The CDR3 is made up of 16 amino acids. In germline, CDR1 is SGHTA, CDR2 FQGNSA. The V and J ends lost 4 bases and 0 bases respectively, with 13 bases between them. CDR3 nucleotides: TGTGCCAGCAGCTCATCCCGGCCCCTCTCTGGAAACACCATATATTTT. Its protein is CASSSSRPLSGNTIYF. Full variable domain (outside the CDR3, taken from reference TRBV7-2 and TRBJ1-3): GAGVSQSPSNKVTEKGKDVELRCDPISGHTALYWYRQSLGQGLEFLIYFQGNSAPDKSGLPSDRFSAERTGGSVSTLTIQRTQQEDSAVYLCASSSSRPLSGNTIYFGEGSWLTVV.